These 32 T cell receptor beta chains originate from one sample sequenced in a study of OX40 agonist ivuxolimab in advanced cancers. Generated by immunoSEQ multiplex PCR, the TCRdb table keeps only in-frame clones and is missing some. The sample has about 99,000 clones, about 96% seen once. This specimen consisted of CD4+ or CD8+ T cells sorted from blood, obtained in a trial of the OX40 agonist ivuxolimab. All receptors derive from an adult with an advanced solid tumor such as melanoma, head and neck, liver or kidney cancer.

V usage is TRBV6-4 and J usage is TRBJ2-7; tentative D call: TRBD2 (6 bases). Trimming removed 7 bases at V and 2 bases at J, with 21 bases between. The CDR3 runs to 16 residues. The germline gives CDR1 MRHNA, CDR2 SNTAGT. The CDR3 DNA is TGTGCCAGCAAGGTTAGTAACGGGGGTCGCACCTACGAGCAGTACTTC. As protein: CASKVSNGGRTYEQYF.

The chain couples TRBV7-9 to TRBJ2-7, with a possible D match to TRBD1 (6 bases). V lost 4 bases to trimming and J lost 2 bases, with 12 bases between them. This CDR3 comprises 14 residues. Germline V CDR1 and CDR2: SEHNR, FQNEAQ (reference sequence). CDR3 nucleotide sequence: TGTGCCAGCAGCTCGGCAGGGGCTCCCTACGAGCAGTACTTC. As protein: CASSSAGAPYEQYF.

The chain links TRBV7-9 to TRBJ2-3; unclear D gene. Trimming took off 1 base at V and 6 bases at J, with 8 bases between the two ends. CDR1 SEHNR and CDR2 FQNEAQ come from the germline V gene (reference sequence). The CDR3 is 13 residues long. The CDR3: CASSLDNTDTQYF. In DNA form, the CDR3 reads TGTGCCAGCAGCTTAGACAACACGGATACGCAGTATTTT.

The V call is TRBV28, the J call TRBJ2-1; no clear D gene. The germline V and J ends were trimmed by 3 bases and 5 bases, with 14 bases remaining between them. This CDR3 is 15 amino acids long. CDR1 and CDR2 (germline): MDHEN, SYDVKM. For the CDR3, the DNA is TGTGCCAGCAGTTTTTTACTCCGGGTCAACAATGAGCAGTTCTTC. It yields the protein CASSFLLRVNNEQFF. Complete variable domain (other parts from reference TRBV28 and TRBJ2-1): DVKVTQSSRYLVKRTGEKVFLECVQDMDHENMFWYRQDPGLGLRLIYFSYDVKMKEKGDIPEGYSVSREKKERFSLILESASTNQTSMYLCASSFLLRVNNEQFFGPGTRLTVL.

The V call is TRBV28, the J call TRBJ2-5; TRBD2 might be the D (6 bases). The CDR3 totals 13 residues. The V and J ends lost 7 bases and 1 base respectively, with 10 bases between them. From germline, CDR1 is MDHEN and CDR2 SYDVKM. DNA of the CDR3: TGTGCCAGCACGAGAGCGGGCCAAGAGACCCAGTACTTC. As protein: CASTRAGQETQYF.

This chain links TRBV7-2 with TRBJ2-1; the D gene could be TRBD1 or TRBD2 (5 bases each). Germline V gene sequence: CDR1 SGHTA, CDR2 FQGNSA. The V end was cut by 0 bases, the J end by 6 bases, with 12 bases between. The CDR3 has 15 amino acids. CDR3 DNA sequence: TGTGCCAGCAGCTTAGCGGGACCTTTTCTCAATGAGCAGTTCTTC. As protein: CASSLAGPFLNEQFF.

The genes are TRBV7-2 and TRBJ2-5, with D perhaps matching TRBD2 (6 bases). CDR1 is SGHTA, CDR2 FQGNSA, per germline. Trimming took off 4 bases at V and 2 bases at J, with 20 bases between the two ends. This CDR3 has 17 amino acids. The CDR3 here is CASSSGTYQWRQETQYF. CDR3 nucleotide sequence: TGTGCCAGCAGCTCCGGGACTTACCAATGGAGGCAAGAGACCCAGTACTTC.

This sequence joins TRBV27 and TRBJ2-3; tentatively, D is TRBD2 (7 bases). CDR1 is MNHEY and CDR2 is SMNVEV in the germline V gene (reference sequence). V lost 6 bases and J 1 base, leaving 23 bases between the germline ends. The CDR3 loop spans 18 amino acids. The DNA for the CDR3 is TGTGCCAGCAGCCTCTTCCACGGAGGGGGGGCCGGCACAGATACGCAGTATTTT. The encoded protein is CASSLFHGGGAGTDTQYF.

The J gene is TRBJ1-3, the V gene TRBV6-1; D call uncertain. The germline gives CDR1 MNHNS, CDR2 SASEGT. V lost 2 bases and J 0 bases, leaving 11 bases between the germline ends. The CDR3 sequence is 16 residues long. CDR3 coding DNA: TGTGCCAGCAGTGAAAAAGTGTTAGTCTCTGGAAACACCATATATTTT. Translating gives CASSEKVLVSGNTIYF.

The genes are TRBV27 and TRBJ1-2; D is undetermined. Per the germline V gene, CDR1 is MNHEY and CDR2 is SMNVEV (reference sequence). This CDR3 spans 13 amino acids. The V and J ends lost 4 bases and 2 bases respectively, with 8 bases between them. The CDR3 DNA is TGTGCCAGCAGTTCAACAGCAAACTATGGCTACACCTTC. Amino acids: CASSSTANYGYTF.

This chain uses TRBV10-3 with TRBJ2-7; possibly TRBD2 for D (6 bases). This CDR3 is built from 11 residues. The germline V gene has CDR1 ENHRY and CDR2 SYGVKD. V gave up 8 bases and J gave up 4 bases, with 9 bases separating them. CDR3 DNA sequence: TGTGCCATCGGTGGGGGGTACGAGCAGTACTTC. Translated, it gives CAIGGGYEQYF.

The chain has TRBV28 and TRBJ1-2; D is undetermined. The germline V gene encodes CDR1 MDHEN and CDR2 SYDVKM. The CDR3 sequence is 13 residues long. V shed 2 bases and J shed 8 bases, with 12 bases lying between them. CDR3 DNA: TGTGCCAGCAGTTTAATCGAGATTGGGGGCTACACCTTC. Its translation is CASSLIEIGGYTF.

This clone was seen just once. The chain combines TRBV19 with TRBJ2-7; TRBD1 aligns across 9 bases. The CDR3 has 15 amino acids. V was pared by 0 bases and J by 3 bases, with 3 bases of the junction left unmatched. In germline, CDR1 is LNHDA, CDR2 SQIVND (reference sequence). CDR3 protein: CASSIDRDRVYEQYF. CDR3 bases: TGTGCCAGTAGTATAGATCGGGACAGGGTCTACGAGCAGTACTTC. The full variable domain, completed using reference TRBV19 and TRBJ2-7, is DGGITQSPKYLFRKEGQNVTLSCEQNLNHDAMYWYRQDPGQGLRLIYYSQIVNDFQKGDIAEGYSVSREKKESFPLTVTSAQKNPTAFYLCASSIDRDRVYEQYFGPGTRLTVT.

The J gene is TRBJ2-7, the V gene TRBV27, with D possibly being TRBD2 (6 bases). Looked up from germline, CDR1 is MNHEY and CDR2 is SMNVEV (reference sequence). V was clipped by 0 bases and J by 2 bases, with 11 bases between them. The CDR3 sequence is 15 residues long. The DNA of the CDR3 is TGTGCCAGCAGTTTATCGTGGGAGGTCACCTACGAGCAGTACTTC. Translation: CASSLSWEVTYEQYF.

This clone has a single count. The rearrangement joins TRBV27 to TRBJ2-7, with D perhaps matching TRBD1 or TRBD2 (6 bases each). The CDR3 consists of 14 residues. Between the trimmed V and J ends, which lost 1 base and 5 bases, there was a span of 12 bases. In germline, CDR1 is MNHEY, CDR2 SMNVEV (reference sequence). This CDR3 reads CASSLFAGHDEQYF. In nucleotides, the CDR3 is TGTGCCAGCAGTTTATTCGCGGGACACGACGAGCAGTACTTC.

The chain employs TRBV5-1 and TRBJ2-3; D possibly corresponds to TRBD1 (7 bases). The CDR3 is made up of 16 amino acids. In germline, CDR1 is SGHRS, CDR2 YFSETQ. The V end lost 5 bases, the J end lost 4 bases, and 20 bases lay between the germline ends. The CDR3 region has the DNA TGCGCCAGCAGACGGGAGACAGGGCAGAGCGCAGATACGCAGTATTTT. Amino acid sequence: CASRRETGQSADTQYF.

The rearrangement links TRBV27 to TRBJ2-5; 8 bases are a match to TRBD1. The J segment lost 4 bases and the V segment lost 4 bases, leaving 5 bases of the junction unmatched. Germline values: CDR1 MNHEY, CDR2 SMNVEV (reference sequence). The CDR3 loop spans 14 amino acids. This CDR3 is CASSSLTGAETQYF. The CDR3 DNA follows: TGTGCCAGCAGTTCCCTGACAGGGGCAGAGACCCAGTACTTC.

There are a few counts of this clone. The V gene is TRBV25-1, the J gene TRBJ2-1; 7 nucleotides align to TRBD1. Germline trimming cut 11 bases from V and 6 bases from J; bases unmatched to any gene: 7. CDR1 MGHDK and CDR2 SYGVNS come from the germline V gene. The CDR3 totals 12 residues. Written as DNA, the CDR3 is TGTGCCGTTGGGGCAGGGGGCAATGAGCAGTTCTTC. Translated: CAVGAGGNEQFF. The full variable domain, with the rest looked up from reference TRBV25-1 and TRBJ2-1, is EADIYQTPRYLVIGTGKKITLECSQTMGHDKMYWYQQDPGMELHLIHYSYGVNSTEKGDLSSESTVSRIRTEHFPLTLESARPSHTSQYLCAVGAGGNEQFFGPGTRLTVL.

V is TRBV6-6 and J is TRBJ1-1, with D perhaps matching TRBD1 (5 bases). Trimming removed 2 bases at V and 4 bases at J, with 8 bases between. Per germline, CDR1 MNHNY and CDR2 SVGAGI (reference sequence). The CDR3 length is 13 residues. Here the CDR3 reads CASSYRGGTEAFF. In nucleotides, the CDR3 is TGTGCCAGCAGTTACAGGGGAGGCACTGAAGCTTTCTTT.

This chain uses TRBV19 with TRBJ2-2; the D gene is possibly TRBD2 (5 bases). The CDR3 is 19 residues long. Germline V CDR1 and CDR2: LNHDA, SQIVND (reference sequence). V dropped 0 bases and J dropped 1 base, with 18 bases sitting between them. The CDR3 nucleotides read TGTGCCAGTAGTATAGACCCCACCTTCACGGGGAGGAACACCGGGGAGCTGTTTTTT. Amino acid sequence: CASSIDPTFTGRNTGELFF.

The CDR3 sequence is CASSVDGRTEAFF. Here the CDR3 DNA reads TGTGCCAGCAGCGTAGACGGGCGGACTGAAGCTTTCTTT. The J gene is TRBJ1-1, the V gene TRBV9; unclear D gene. The CDR3 contains 13 residues. Germline V gives CDR1 SGDLS, CDR2 YYNGEE. The V and J ends lost 0 bases and 5 bases respectively, with 8 bases between them.

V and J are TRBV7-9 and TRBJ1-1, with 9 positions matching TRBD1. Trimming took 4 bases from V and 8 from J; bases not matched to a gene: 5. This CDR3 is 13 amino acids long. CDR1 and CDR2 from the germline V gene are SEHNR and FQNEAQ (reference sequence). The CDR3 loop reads CASSSGQGLEAFF. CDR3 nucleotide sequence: TGTGCCAGCAGCTCCGGACAGGGGTTAGAAGCTTTCTTT. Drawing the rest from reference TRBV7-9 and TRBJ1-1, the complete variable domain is DTGVSQNPRHKITKRGQNVTFRCDPISEHNRLYWYRQTLGQGPEFLTYFQNEAQLEKSRLLSDRFSAERPKGSFSTLEIQRTEQGDSAMYLCASSSGQGLEAFFGQGTRLTVV.

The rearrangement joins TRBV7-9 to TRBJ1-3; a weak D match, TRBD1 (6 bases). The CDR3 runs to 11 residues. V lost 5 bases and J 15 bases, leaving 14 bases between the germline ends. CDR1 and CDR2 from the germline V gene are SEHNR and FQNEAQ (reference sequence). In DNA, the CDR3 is TGTGCCAGCAGCCGGGGACAATTCGAATATTTT. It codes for CASSRGQFEYF.

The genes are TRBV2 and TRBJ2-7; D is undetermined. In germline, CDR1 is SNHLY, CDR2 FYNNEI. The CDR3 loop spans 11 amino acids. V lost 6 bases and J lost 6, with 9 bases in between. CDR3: CASRGIGEQYF. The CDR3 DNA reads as TGTGCCAGCAGGGGAATAGGCGAGCAGTACTTC.

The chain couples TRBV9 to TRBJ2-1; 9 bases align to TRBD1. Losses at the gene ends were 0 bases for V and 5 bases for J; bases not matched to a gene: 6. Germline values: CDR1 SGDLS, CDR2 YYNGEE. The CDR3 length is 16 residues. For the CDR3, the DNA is TGTGCCAGCAGCGTAGCTAGGGACAGGGCTAACAATGAGCAGTTCTTC. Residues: CASSVARDRANNEQFF.

CDR3: CASSGTSGRHSSYNEQFF. The CDR3 DNA follows: TGTGCCAGCAGCGGGACTAGCGGGCGACACAGCTCCTACAATGAGCAGTTCTTC. The chain combines TRBV9 with TRBJ2-1; 11 nucleotides match TRBD2. The germline CDR1 and CDR2 sequences are SGDLS and YYNGEE. The CDR3 sequence is 18 residues long. V dropped 3 bases and J dropped 0; count of bases not matched to a gene: 8. The variable domain in full, completed from reference TRBV9 and TRBJ2-1, reads DSGVTQTPKHLITATGQRVTLRCSPRSGDLSVYWYQQSLDQGLQFLIQYYNGEERAKGNILERFSAQQFPDLHSELNLSSLELGDSALYFCASSGTSGRHSSYNEQFFGPGTRLTVL.

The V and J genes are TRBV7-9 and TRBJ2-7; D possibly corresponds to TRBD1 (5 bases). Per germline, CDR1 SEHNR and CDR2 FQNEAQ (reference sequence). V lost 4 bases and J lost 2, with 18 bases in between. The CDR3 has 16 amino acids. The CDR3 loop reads CASSSLNQGVAYEQYF. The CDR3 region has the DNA TGTGCCAGCAGCTCCTTGAACCAAGGGGTTGCCTACGAGCAGTACTTC.

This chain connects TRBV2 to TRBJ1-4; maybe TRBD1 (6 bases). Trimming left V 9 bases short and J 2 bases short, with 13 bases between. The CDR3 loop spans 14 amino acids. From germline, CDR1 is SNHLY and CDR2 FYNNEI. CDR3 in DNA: TGTGCCAGTCAAGAGGGGGTTACTAATGAAAAACTGTTTTTT. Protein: CASQEGVTNEKLFF.

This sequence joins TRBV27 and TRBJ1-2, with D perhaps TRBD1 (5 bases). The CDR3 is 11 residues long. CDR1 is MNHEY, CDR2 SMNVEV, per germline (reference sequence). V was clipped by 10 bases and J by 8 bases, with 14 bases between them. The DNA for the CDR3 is TGTGCCACCGGGGCAGGGAGCGGCTACACCTTC. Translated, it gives CATGAGSGYTF.

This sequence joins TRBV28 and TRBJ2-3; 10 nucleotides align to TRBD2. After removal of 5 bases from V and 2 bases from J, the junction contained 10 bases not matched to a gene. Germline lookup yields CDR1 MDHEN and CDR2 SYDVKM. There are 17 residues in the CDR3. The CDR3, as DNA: TGTGCCAGCAGTCTCCCGCTACTAGCGGGGCCCACAGATACGCAGTATTTT. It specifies CASSLPLLAGPTDTQYF.

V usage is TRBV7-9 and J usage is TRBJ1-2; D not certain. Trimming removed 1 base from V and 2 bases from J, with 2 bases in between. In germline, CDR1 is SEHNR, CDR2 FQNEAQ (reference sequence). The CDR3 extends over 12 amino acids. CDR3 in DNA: TGTGCCAGCAGCTTAGAGAACTATGGCTACACCTTC. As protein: CASSLENYGYTF. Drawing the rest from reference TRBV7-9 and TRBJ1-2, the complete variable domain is DTGVSQNPRHKITKRGQNVTFRCDPISEHNRLYWYRQTLGQGPEFLTYFQNEAQLEKSRLLSDRFSAERPKGSFSTLEIQRTEQGDSAMYLCASSLENYGYTFGSGTRLTVV.

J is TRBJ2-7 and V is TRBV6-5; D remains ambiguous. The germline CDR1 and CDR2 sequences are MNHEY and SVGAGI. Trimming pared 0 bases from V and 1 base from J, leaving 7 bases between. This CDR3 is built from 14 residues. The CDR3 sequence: CASSYSDPSYEQYF. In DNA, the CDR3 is TGTGCCAGCAGTTACTCCGACCCTTCCTACGAGCAGTACTTC.